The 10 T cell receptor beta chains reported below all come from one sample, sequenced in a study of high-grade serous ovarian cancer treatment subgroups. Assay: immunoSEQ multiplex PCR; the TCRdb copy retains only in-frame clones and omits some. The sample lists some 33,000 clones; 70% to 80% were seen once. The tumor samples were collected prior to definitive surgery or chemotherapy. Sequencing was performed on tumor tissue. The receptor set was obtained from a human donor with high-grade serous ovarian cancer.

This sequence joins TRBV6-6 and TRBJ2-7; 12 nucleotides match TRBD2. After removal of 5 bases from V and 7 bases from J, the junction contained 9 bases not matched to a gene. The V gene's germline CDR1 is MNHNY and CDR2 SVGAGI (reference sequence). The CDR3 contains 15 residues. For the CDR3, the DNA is TGTGCCAGCAGTCCCAGACTAGCGGGAGCCGGGGAGCAGTACTTC. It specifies CASSPRLAGAGEQYF.

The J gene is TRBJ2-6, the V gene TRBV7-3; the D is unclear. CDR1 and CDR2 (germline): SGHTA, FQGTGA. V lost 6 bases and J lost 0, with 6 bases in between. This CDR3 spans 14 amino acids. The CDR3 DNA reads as TGTGCCAGCAGACCTTCCTCTGGGGCCAACGTCCTGACTTTC. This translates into CASRPSSGANVLTF. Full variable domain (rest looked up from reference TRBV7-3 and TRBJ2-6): GAGVSQTPSNKVTEKGKYVELRCDPISGHTALYWYRQSLGQGPEFLIYFQGTGAADDSGLPNDRFFAVRPEGSVSTLKIQRTERGDSAVYLCASRPSSGANVLTFGAGSRLTVL.

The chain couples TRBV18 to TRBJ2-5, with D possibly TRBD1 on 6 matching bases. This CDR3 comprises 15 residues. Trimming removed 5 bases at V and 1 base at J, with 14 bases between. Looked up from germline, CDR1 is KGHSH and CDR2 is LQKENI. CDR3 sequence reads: CASSEYTGLQETQYF. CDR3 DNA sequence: TGTGCCAGCTCAGAATATACAGGGCTCCAAGAGACCCAGTACTTC. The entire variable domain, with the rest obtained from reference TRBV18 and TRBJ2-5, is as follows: NAGVMQNPRHLVRRRGQEARLRCSPMKGHSHVYWYRQLPEEGLKFMVYLQKENIIDESGMPKERFSAEFPKEGPSILRIQQVVRGDSAAYFCASSEYTGLQETQYFGPGTRLLVL.

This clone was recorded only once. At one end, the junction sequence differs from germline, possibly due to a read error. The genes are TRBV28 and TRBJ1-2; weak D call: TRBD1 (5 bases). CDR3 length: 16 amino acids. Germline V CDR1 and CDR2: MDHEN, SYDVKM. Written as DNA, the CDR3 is TGTGCCAGCAGTTTTCTCCCAGGCAGGGAGAACTATGACTACACCTTC. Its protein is CASSFLPGRENYDYTF.

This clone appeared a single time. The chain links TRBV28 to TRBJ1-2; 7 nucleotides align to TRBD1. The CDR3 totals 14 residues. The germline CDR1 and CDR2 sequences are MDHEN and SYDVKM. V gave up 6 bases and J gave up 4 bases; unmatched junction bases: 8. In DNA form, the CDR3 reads TGTGCCAGCAGCCCGGCCGGGACAGTCTATGGCTACACCTTC. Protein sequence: CASSPAGTVYGYTF.

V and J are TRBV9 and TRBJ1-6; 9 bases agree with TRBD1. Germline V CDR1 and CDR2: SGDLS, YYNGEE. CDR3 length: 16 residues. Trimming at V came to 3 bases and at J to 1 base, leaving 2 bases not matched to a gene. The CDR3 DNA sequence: TGTGCCAGCAGCGGGGGACAGGGTTCCTATAATTCACCCCTCCACTTT. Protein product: CASSGGQGSYNSPLHF.

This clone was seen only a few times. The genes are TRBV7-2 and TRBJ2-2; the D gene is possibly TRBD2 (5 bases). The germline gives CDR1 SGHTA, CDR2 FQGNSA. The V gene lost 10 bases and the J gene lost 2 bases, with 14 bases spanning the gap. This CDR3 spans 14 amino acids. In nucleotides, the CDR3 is TGTGCCACCGGCTTCGGGGATAACACCGGGGAGCTGTTTTTT. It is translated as CATGFGDNTGELFF.

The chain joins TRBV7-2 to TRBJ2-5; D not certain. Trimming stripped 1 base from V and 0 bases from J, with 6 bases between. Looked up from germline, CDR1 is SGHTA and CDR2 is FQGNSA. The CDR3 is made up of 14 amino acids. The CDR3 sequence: CASSLESYQETQYF. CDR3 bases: TGTGCCAGCAGCTTAGAGTCGTACCAAGAGACCCAGTACTTC.

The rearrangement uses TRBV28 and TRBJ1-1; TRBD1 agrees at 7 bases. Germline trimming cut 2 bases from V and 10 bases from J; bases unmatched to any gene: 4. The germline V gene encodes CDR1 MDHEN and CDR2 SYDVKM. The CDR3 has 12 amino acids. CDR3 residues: CASSLRGQIAFF. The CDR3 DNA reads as TGTGCCAGCAGTTTAAGGGGGCAGATAGCTTTCTTT. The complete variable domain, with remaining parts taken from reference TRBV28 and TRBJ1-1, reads DVKVTQSSRYLVKRTGEKVFLECVQDMDHENMFWYRQDPGLGLRLIYFSYDVKMKEKGDIPEGYSVSREKKERFSLILESASTNQTSMYLCASSLRGQIAFFGQGTRLTVV.

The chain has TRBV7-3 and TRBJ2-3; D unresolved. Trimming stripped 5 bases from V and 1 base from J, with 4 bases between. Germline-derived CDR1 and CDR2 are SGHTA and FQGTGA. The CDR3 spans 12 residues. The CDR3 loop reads CASSDRTDTQYF. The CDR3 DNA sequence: TGTGCCAGCAGCGACCGCACAGATACGCAGTATTTT.